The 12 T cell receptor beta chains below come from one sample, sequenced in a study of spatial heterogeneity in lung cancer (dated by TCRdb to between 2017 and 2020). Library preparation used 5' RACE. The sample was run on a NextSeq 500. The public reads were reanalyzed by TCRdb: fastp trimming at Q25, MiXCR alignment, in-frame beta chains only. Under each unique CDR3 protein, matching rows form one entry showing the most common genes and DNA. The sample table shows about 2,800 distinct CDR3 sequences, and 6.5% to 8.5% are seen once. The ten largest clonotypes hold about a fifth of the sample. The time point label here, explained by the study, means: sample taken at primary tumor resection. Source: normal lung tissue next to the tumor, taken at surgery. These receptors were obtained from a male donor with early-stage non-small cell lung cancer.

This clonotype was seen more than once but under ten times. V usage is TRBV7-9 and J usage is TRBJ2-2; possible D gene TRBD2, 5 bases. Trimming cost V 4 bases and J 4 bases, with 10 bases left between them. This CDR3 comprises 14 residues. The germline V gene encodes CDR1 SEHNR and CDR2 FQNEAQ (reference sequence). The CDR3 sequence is CASSSLEGTGELFF. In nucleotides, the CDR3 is TGTGCCAGCAGCTCGTTAGAGGGCACCGGGGAGCTGTTTTTT.

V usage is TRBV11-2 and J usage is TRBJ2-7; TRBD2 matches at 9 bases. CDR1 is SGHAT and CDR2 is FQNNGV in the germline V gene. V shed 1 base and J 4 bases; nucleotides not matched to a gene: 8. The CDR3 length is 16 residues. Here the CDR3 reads CASSLVSGRPLYEQYF. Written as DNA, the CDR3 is TGTGCCAGCAGCTTAGTGAGCGGGAGGCCTCTATACGAGCAGTACTTC.

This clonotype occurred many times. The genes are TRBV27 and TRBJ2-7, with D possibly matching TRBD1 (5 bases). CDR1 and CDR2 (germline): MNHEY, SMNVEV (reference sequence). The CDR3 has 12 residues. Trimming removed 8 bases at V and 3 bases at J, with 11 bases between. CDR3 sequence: CASLGRDYEQYF. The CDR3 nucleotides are TGTGCCAGCCTGGGCAGGGACTACGAGCAGTACTTC.

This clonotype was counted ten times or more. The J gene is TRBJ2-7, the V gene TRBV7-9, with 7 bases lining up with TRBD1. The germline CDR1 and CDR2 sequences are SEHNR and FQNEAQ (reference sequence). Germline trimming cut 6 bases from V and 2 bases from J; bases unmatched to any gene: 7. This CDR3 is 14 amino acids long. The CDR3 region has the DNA TGTGCCAGCAGTTCGACAGGGCCCCCCTACGAGCAGTACTTC. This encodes CASSSTGPPYEQYF. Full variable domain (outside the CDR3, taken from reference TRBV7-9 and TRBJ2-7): DTGVSQNPRHKITKRGQNVTFRCDPISEHNRLYWYRQTLGQGPEFLTYFQNEAQLEKSRLLSDRFSAERPKGSFSTLEIQRTEQGDSAMYLCASSSTGPPYEQYFGPGTRLTVT.

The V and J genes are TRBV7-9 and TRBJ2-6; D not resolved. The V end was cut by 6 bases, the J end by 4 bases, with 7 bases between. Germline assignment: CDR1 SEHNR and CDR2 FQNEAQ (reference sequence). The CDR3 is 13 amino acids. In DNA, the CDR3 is TGTGCCAGCAGGGACGACGGGGCCAACGTCCTGACTTTC. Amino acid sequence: CASRDDGANVLTF.

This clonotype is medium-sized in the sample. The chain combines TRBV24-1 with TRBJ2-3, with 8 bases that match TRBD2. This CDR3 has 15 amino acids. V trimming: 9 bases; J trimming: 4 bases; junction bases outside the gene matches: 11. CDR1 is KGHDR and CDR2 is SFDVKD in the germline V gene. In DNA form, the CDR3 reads TGTGCCACCGAACAAAGCGGGAGTCGGGCAGATACGCAGTATTTT. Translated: CATEQSGSRADTQYF.

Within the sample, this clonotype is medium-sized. CDR3 DNA sequence: TGTGCCAGCAGTTTATCGGGGGGTCCCGGAAACACCATATATTTT. As protein: CASSLSGGPGNTIYF. The V and J genes are TRBV27 and TRBJ1-3; D may be TRBD1 (5 bases). The V gene's germline CDR1 is MNHEY and CDR2 SMNVEV (reference sequence). The CDR3 length is 15 residues. The V end was cut by 0 bases, the J end by 4 bases, with 10 bases between.

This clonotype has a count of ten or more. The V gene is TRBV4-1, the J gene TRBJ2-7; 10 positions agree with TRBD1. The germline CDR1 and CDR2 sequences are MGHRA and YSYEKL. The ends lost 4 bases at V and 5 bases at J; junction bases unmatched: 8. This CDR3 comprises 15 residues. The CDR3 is CASSRGQGGFHEQYF. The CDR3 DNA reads TGCGCCAGCAGCCGCGGACAGGGGGGTTTCCACGAGCAGTACTTC.

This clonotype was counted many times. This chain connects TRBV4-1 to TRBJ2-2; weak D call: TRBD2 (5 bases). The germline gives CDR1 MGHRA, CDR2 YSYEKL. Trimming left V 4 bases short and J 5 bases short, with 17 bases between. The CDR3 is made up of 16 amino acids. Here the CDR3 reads CASSLAAVGGTGELFF. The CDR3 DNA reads TGCGCCAGCAGCCTGGCAGCGGTGGGCGGGACCGGGGAGCTGTTTTTT.

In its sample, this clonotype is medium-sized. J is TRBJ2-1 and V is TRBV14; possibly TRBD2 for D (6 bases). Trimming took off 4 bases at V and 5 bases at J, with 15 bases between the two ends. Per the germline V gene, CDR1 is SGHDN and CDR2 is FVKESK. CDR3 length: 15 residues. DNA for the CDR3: TGTGCCAGCAGCCTCCTCTCCCGGGGGAACAATGAGCAGTTCTTC. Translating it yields CASSLLSRGNNEQFF. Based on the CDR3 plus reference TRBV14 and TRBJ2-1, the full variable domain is EAGVTQFPSHSVIEKGQTVTLRCDPISGHDNLYWYRRVMGKEIKFLLHFVKESKQDESGMPNNRFLAERTGGTYSTLKVQPAELEDSGVYFCASSLLSRGNNEQFFGPGTRLTVL.

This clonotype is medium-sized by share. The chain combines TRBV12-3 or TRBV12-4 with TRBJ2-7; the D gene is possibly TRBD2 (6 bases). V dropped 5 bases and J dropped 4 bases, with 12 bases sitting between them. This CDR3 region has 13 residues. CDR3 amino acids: CASSGGSGYEQYF. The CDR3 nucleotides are TGTGCCAGCAGTGGGGGGAGTGGTTACGAGCAGTACTTC.

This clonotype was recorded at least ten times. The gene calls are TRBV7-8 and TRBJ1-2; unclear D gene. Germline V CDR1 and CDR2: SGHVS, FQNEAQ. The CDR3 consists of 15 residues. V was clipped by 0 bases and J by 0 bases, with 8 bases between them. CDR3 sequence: CASSLARVSNYGYTF. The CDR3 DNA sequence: TGTGCCAGCAGCTTAGCCCGGGTTTCTAACTATGGCTACACCTTC.